This passage covers 21 T cell receptor beta chains from one sample sequenced in a study of blood T cell repertoires in COVID-19. TCRdb's table, derived via immunoSEQ multiplex PCR, lists solely in-frame clones and lacks some. This table holds fewer than 200,000 clones, 80% to 90% found once. The sequencing sample was made of peripheral blood. The origin of the receptors is a woman aged 40-49 years with COVID-19, enrolled during active disease.

A single count supports this clone. This sequence joins TRBV28 and TRBJ2-1; 10 nucleotides line up with TRBD2. The V gene end was trimmed by 4 bases and the J gene end by 7 bases; junction bases not matched to a gene: 7. This CDR3 spans 15 amino acids. The germline V gene has CDR1 MDHEN and CDR2 SYDVKM. The DNA for the CDR3 is TGTGCCAGCAGTTCCCGGGGACTAGCGCGGAATGAGCAGTTCTTC. Amino acids: CASSSRGLARNEQFF.

The rearrangement joins TRBV30 to TRBJ2-1, with 7 positions matching TRBD2. The junction had 9 bases not matched to a gene; V was cut back by 1 base and J by 9 bases. The V gene's germline CDR1 is GTSNPN and CDR2 SVGIG (reference sequence). There are 14 residues in the CDR3. CDR3 nucleotides: TGTGCCTGGAGTGGTATGGGGAGGGCCAGTGAGCAGTTCTTC. Translated: CAWSGMGRASEQFF.

This clone has only one observation. The chain carries TRBV6-2 or TRBV6-3 and TRBJ2-7; tentative D call: TRBD2 (6 bases). CDR1 is MNHEY and CDR2 is SVGEGT in the germline V gene. V lost 5 bases, J lost 1 base, and 6 bases lay in between. The CDR3 loop spans 12 amino acids. The CDR3 loop reads CASSGTSYEQYF. In DNA, the CDR3 is TGTGCCAGCAGTGGGACTTCCTACGAGCAGTACTTC.

V and J are TRBV5-8 and TRBJ2-5; 7 positions agree with TRBD2. V shed 2 bases and J 6 bases; nucleotides not matched to a gene: 7. The germline V gene has CDR1 SGHTS and CDR2 YDEGEE. The CDR3 spans 14 residues. CDR3 DNA: TGTGCCAGCAGCTTCCTTAAAGCGGGGAAGACCCAGTACTTC. Translation: CASSFLKAGKTQYF.

The V gene is TRBV9, the J gene TRBJ2-3; 12 positions match TRBD2. This CDR3 spans 18 amino acids. V was clipped by 3 bases and J by 2 bases; unmatched bases: 10. Per the germline V gene, CDR1 is SGDLS and CDR2 is YYNGEE. The CDR3 loop reads CASSADLAGGIVTDTQYF. As DNA, the CDR3 is TGTGCCAGCAGCGCCGACCTAGCGGGGGGGATAGTCACAGATACGCAGTATTTT.

This clone showed up just a few times. The chain employs TRBV4-1 and TRBJ2-2; no clear D gene. With 1 base removed from V and 1 base from J, the gap between germline ends came to 7 bases. The V gene's germline CDR1 is MGHRA and CDR2 YSYEKL. The CDR3 sequence is 15 residues long. In DNA form, the CDR3 reads TGCGCCAGCAGCCAAGCGGTTGGGAACACCGGGGAGCTGTTTTTT. Amino acid sequence: CASSQAVGNTGELFF.

The chain employs TRBV6-4 and TRBJ2-1; D is unresolved. V lost 5 bases to trimming and J lost 7 bases, with 24 bases between them. The germline V gene encodes CDR1 MRHNA and CDR2 SNTAGT. The CDR3 covers 17 residues. The CDR3 nucleotides read TGTGCCAGCAGTTGCCCTCCGATAGTCACCCTACCGAATGAGCAGTTCTTC. Amino acids: CASSCPPIVTLPNEQFF.

This clone turned up a few times. The J gene is TRBJ1-3, the V gene TRBV3-1 (or the pseudogene TRBV3-2); D not certain. Germline V lookup: CDR1 LGHDT, CDR2 YNNKEL (reference sequence). This CDR3 has 15 residues. Between the trimmed V and J ends, which lost 4 bases and 4 bases, there was a span of 14 bases. This chain's CDR3 is CASSLSSGSGNTIYF. The CDR3 DNA reads TGTGCCAGCAGCCTCAGTTCGGGGTCAGGAAACACCATATATTTT.

The V call is TRBV5-1, the J call TRBJ2-1, with TRBD2 as a possible D gene (6 bases). Trimming removed 0 bases at V and 8 bases at J, with 12 bases between. The germline V gene has CDR1 SGHRS and CDR2 YFSETQ. There are 14 residues in the CDR3. The CDR3: CASSLGGTPDEQFF. For the CDR3, the DNA is TGCGCCAGCAGCTTGGGAGGGACTCCAGATGAGCAGTTCTTC.

This sequence joins TRBV30 and TRBJ1-1; TRBD1 agrees at 7 bases. Per the germline V gene, CDR1 is GTSNPN and CDR2 is SVGIG (reference sequence). The CDR3 spans 14 residues. V lost 4 bases, J lost 0 bases, and 5 bases stayed unmatched. CDR3 in amino acids: CAWKRDSLNTEAFF. Here the CDR3 DNA reads TGTGCCTGGAAACGGGACAGTTTGAACACTGAAGCTTTCTTT.

This chain joins TRBV27 and TRBJ2-1, with D unresolved. Trimming stripped 6 bases from V and 8 bases from J, with 14 bases between. The germline CDR1 and CDR2 sequences are MNHEY and SMNVEV (reference sequence). The CDR3 is 13 residues long. The CDR3 loop reads CASRLSMVDEQFF. The CDR3 nucleotides read TGTGCCAGCAGGCTGTCAATGGTAGATGAGCAGTTCTTC.

J is TRBJ2-3 and V is TRBV12-3 or TRBV12-4; tentatively, D is TRBD2 (6 bases). Trimming took 8 bases from V and 2 from J, leaving 8 bases between them. The length of the CDR3 is 12 residues. The DNA for the CDR3 is TGTGCCAGCCGGGACTTCACAGATACGCAGTATTTT. Its protein is CASRDFTDTQYF.

V and J are TRBV7-2 and TRBJ2-2; D possibly corresponds to TRBD2 (6 bases). This CDR3 is 18 amino acids long. In germline, CDR1 is SGHTA, CDR2 FQGNSA. Trimming took off 6 bases at V and 6 bases at J, with 26 bases between the two ends. The CDR3 spells CASSFPRTGTPSAGELFF. The CDR3 DNA sequence: TGTGCCAGCAGTTTTCCGCGGACCGGGACTCCAAGCGCCGGGGAGCTGTTTTTT.

The rearrangement uses TRBV6-1 and TRBJ1-1; no definite D call. Per the germline V gene, CDR1 is MNHNS and CDR2 is SASEGT. With 2 bases removed from V and 0 bases from J, the gap between germline ends came to 7 bases. The CDR3 consists of 14 residues. DNA for the CDR3: TGTGCCAGCAGTGAAATCGGGGTGAACACTGAAGCTTTCTTT. Translated, it gives CASSEIGVNTEAFF.

This rearrangement joins TRBV5-1 to TRBJ2-7; 8 nucleotides line up with TRBD2. Germline CDR1 and CDR2: SGHRS and YFSETQ. V shed 1 base and J 3 bases; nucleotides not matched to a gene: 6. CDR3 size: 15 residues. The CDR3 sequence is CASSLTSGAFYEQYF. CDR3 sequence (DNA): TGCGCCAGCAGCTTGACTAGCGGTGCCTTCTACGAGCAGTACTTC.

This chain connects TRBV7-3 to TRBJ2-1; TRBD1 might be the D (6 bases). The V gene's germline CDR1 is SGHTA and CDR2 FQGTGA. Between the trimmed V and J ends, which lost 6 bases and 9 bases, there was a span of 15 bases. The CDR3 runs 13 residues. CDR3 in DNA: TGTGCCAGCAGTCCGGACAGAACGGGTGAGCAGTTCTTC. It specifies CASSPDRTGEQFF.

The gene calls are TRBV3-1 (or the pseudogene TRBV3-2) and TRBJ2-6; a weak D match, TRBD1 (6 bases). The CDR3 spans 19 residues. CDR1 and CDR2 (germline): LGHDT, YNNKEL (reference sequence). Trimming took 4 bases from V and 0 from J, leaving 19 bases between them. The CDR3 coding sequence is TGTGCCAGCAGCCCCAACCTCGGGACACCAATCTCTGGGGCCAACGTCCTGACTTTC. Its translation: CASSPNLGTPISGANVLTF.

The V call is TRBV6-4, the J call TRBJ2-3; tentative D call: TRBD1 (6 bases). Trimming pared 3 bases from V and 2 bases from J, leaving 15 bases between. Germline lookup yields CDR1 MRHNA and CDR2 SNTAGT. There are 16 residues in the CDR3. The CDR3 sequence is CASSEGDNDNTDTQYF. CDR3 bases: TGTGCCAGCAGTGAGGGGGACAACGACAACACAGATACGCAGTATTTT.

This clone was counted many times. This sequence joins TRBV3-1 (or the pseudogene TRBV3-2) and TRBJ2-1; 8 nucleotides match TRBD2. With 0 bases clipped from V and 8 bases from J, the junction kept 3 bases outside the gene matches. Germline CDR1 LGHDT, CDR2 YNNKEL (reference sequence). CDR3 length: 14 residues. In nucleotides, the CDR3 is TGTGCCAGCAGCCAAGATTTGCGGGGGGATGAGCAGTTCTTC. Its protein is CASSQDLRGDEQFF.

The genes are TRBV16 and TRBJ1-2; D uncertain. CDR1 and CDR2 (germline): KGHSY, FQNENV. V lost 0 bases to trimming and J lost 4 bases, with 12 bases between them. This CDR3 is 15 amino acids long. The CDR3 loop reads CASSQSEDPRYGYTF. The CDR3 DNA reads TGTGCCAGCAGCCAATCGGAGGATCCCCGCTATGGCTACACCTTC.

V is TRBV2 and J is TRBJ2-3, with 9 bases aligning to TRBD1. The V segment lost 4 bases and the J segment 8 bases; nucleotides outside the gene matches: 7. This CDR3 region has 14 residues. Germline lookup yields CDR1 SNHLY and CDR2 FYNNEI. The CDR3 is CASSGDREPGTQYF. CDR3 coding DNA: TGTGCCAGCAGTGGGGACAGGGAGCCGGGTACGCAGTATTTT.